Sequencing of this T cell receptor (beta chain) was carried out in a study of T cells in Graves' hyperthyroidism and ophthalmopathy. TCR beta CDR3 region amplification was performed from RNA transcripts. The TCR CDR3 first-round RT-PCR relied on the HTBI primer set. Via MiXCR, TCRdb re-called the multiplex PCR reads, giving one row per CDR3 protein. This table has some 560,000 distinct CDR3 sequences, less than 15% appearing once. V was cut by 0 bases and J by 8 bases, with 16 bases left in between. The CDR3 is made up of 15 amino acids. From germline, CDR1 is SGHRS and CDR2 YFSETQ. As concerns this clonotype: A read error may explain this, as a much larger clone is one base away.

Material for sequencing was blood. V and J are TRBV5-1 and TRBJ2-3, with a weak D call TRBD2 (5 bases). The TCR was taken from a woman between 40 and 50 years old with Graves' hyperthyroidism. CDR3 loop: CASSLDGPGSITQYF. The CDR3, as DNA: TGCGCCAGCAGCTTGGACGGACCGGGGTCAATTACGCAGTATTTT.